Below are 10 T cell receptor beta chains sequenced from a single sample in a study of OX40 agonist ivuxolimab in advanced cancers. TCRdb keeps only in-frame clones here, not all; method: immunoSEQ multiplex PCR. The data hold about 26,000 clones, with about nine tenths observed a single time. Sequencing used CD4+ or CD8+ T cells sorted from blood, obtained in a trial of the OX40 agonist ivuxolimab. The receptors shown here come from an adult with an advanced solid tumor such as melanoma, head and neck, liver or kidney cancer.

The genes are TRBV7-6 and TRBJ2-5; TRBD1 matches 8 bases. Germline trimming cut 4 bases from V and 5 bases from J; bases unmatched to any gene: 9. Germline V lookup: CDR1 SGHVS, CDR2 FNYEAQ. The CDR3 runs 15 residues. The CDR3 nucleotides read TGTGCCAGCAGCTCAGGACAGGGAGAGGGGGAGACCCAGTACTTC. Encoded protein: CASSSGQGEGETQYF.

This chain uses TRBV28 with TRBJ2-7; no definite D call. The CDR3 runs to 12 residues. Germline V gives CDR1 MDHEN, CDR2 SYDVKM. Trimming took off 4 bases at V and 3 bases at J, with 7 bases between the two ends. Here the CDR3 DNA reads TGTGCCAGCAGTTGGGGTGGCTACGAGCAGTACTTC. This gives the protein CASSWGGYEQYF.

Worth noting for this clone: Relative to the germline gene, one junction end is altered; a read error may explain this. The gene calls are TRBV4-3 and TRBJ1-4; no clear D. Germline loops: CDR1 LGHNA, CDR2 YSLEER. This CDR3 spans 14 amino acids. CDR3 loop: CASSQGLGNEKLFF. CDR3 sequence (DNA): TGCGCCAGCAGCCAAGGGTTGGGGAATGAAAAACTGTTTTTC.

In DNA form, the CDR3 reads TGTGCCAGCAGCCCTAGCGGAGGGATTTACTATGGCTACACCTTC. Its translation is CASSPSGGIYYGYTF. The chain uses TRBV9 and TRBJ1-2; unclear D gene. Germline CDR1 SGDLS, CDR2 YYNGEE. Trimming removed 4 bases at V and 3 bases at J, with 16 bases between. The CDR3 runs to 15 residues.

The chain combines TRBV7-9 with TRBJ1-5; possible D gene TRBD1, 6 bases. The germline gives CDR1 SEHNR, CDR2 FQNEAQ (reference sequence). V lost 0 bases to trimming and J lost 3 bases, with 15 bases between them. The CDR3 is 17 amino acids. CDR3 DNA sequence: TGTGCCAGCAGCTTAGCGGCTCGAACAGGGCCCAATCAGCCCCAGCATTTT. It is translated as CASSLAARTGPNQPQHF.

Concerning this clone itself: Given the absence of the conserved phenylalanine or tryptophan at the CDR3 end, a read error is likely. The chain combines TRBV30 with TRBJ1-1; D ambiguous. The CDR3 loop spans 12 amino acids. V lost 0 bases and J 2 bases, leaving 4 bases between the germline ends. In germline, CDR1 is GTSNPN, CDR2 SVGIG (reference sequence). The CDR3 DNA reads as TGTGCCTGGAGTGTTGGTAACACTGAAGCTTTCCTT. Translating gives CAWSVGNTEAFL.

The CDR3 sequence is CASSLASQTGNYEQYF. CDR3 sequence (DNA): TGTGCCAGCAGCTTGGCGTCCCAAACGGGAAACTACGAGCAGTACTTC. This sequence joins TRBV7-2 and TRBJ2-7; TRBD2 is a possible D gene (5 bases). V was clipped by 3 bases and J by 3 bases, with 18 bases between them. This CDR3 comprises 16 residues. The V gene's germline CDR1 is SGHTA and CDR2 FQGNSA.

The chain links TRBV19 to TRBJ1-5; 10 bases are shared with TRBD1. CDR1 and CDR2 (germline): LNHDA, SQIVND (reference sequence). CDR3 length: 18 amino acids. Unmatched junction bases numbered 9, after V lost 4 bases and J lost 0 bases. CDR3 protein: CASSTPGQGRYSNQPQHF. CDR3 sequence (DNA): TGTGCCAGTAGTACTCCGGGACAGGGGCGTTATAGCAATCAGCCCCAGCATTTT.

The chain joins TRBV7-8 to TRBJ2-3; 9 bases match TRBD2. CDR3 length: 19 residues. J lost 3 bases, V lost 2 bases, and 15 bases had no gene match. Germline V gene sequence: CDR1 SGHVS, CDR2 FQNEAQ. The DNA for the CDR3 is TGTGCCAGCAGCTTAATTGCGGCCGAAAGCGGGGGGTTTACAGATACGCAGTATTTT. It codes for CASSLIAAESGGFTDTQYF.

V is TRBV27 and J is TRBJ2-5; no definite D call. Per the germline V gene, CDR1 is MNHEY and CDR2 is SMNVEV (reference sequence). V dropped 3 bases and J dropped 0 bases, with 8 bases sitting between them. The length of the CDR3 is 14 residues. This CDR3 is CASSFGPDQETQYF. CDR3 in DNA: TGTGCCAGCAGTTTCGGGCCAGACCAAGAGACCCAGTACTTC.